The 13 T cell receptor beta chains given below trace back to one sample, sequenced in a study of PD-L1 blockade in urothelial cancer (dated by TCRdb to between 2016 and 2019). Taken with the paper, the label for time point translates to: pretreatment peripheral blood. The protocol used for the library was the immunoSEQ multiplex PCR assay. Sourced from immuneACCESS, this table was stored by TCRdb with only in-frame sequences that have V and J called. A share of the clones is absent; for the studies checked, an unresolved V gene accounts for under half, and the remainder has no known explanation. This sample comprises some 71,000 clones, around 81% of them detected only once. The top ten constitute less than 8.5% of the sample. The sequencing used PBMCs, collected around atezolizumab (anti-PD-L1) treatment. These receptors came from a man between 35 and 55 years old with urothelial cancer.

This chain uses TRBV28 with TRBJ1-2; 10 nucleotides align to TRBD1. Unmatched junction bases numbered 1, after V lost 6 bases and J lost 3 bases. The CDR3 covers 13 residues. Germline V lookup: CDR1 MDHEN, CDR2 SYDVKM. CDR3: CASRGQGYYGYTF. The CDR3 DNA sequence: TGTGCCAGCAGGGGACAGGGGTACTATGGCTACACCTTC.

This rearrangement joins TRBV7-9 to TRBJ2-1, with TRBD2 identical over 7 bases. Germline values: CDR1 SEHNR, CDR2 FQNEAQ (reference sequence). The CDR3 covers 12 residues. V trimming: 5 bases; J trimming: 13 bases; junction bases outside the gene matches: 8. CDR3 sequence (DNA): TGTGCCAGCAGCCTCCGGGACTACATACAGTTCTTC. Translated: CASSLRDYIQFF.

The chain has TRBV28 and TRBJ1-2; a possible D gene is TRBD1 (5 bases). The CDR3 totals 12 residues. The germline V gene has CDR1 MDHEN and CDR2 SYDVKM. Trimming removed 2 bases from V and 8 bases from J, with 9 bases in between. The CDR3 DNA reads as TGTGCCAGCAGTTTAGGGGCGCAAGGCTACACCTTC. It codes for CASSLGAQGYTF.

The genes are TRBV28 and TRBJ1-1, with D hard to call. Trimming shortened V by 8 bases and J by 3 bases, and 16 bases separated the two germline ends. This CDR3 is built from 14 residues. Germline V lookup: CDR1 MDHEN, CDR2 SYDVKM. The DNA for the CDR3 is TGTGCCAGCGCTGGTGGCGAACGGGACACTGAAGCTTTCTTT. Translated, it gives CASAGGERDTEAFF.

The V call is TRBV29-1, the J call TRBJ1-1, with D possibly being TRBD1 (5 bases). The CDR3 has 12 amino acids. The V gene's germline CDR1 is SQVTM and CDR2 ANQGSEA. Between the trimmed V and J ends, which lost 6 bases and 6 bases, there was a span of 14 bases. The CDR3 nucleotides read TGCAGCGTCAGGACATCGGGTGCTGAAGCTTTCTTT. Amino acid sequence: CSVRTSGAEAFF.

This chain's CDR3 is CASSERSGGLADYNEQFF. The CDR3 nucleotides read TGTGCCAGCAGTGAAAGGTCGGGCGGACTAGCGGATTACAATGAGCAGTTCTTC. V and J are TRBV2 and TRBJ2-1; 10 nucleotides agree with TRBD2. In germline, CDR1 is SNHLY, CDR2 FYNNEI. The J segment lost 4 bases and the V segment lost 2 bases, leaving 11 bases of the junction unmatched. The CDR3 extends over 18 amino acids.

This chain joins TRBV11-3 and TRBJ1-1; possibly TRBD1 for D (6 bases). V shed 3 bases and J shed 9 bases, with 14 bases lying between them. CDR1 is SGHNT, CDR2 YENEEA, per germline. CDR3 length: 13 amino acids. This CDR3 reads CASSFDQDSQAFF. The CDR3 nucleotides are TGTGCCAGCAGCTTCGATCAGGACAGTCAAGCTTTCTTT.

This clone was observed once. The CDR3 spells CASSLADGRVAEAFF. As DNA, the CDR3 is TGCGCCAGCAGCTTAGCGGACGGGCGTGTCGCTGAAGCTTTCTTT. The J gene is TRBJ1-1, the V gene TRBV5-1; D is unclear. This CDR3 contains 15 residues. Germline lookup yields CDR1 SGHRS and CDR2 YFSETQ. With 2 bases removed from V and 6 bases from J, the gap between germline ends came to 17 bases.

This rearrangement joins TRBV19 to TRBJ1-1; D may be TRBD1 (5 bases). Germline V gene sequence: CDR1 LNHDA, CDR2 SQIVND (reference sequence). This CDR3 is 16 amino acids long. V was cut by 1 base and J by 5 bases, with 17 bases left in between. For the CDR3, the DNA is TGTGCCAGTAGTATAGGGGGCAATCCGGGAGGAACTGAAGCTTTCTTT. Translating it yields CASSIGGNPGGTEAFF. Looking up the rest from reference TRBV19 and TRBJ1-1 gives the full variable domain: DGGITQSPKYLFRKEGQNVTLSCEQNLNHDAMYWYRQDPGQGLRLIYYSQIVNDFQKGDIAEGYSVSREKKESFPLTVTSAQKNPTAFYLCASSIGGNPGGTEAFFGQGTRLTVV.

This chain joins TRBV2 and TRBJ2-2; TRBD2 matches 13 bases. Unmatched junction bases numbered 3, after V lost 6 bases and J lost 5 bases. The CDR3 is 15 amino acids. Germline V lookup: CDR1 SNHLY, CDR2 FYNNEI. The CDR3 bases are TGTGCCAGCAGGGCGACTAGCGGGAGGACCGGGGAGCTGTTTTTT. It translates to CASRATSGRTGELFF.

CDR3 residues: CASSWRTGGNYGYTF. Written as DNA, the CDR3 is TGCGCCAGCAGCTGGAGGACAGGAGGTAACTATGGCTACACCTTC. The V call is TRBV5-1, the J call TRBJ1-2; 7 bases are a match to TRBD1. The CDR3 contains 15 residues. V shed 3 bases and J 1 base; nucleotides not matched to a gene: 6. Germline V gene sequence: CDR1 SGHRS, CDR2 YFSETQ.

The chain recombines TRBV4-1 with TRBJ2-1; 7 bases are shared with TRBD2. The CDR3 contains 14 residues. V lost 6 bases, J lost 7 bases, and 9 bases stayed unmatched. CDR1 is MGHRA, CDR2 YSYEKL, per germline. The CDR3 sequence is CASSRGEGGNEQFF. DNA for the CDR3: TGCGCCAGCAGTCGGGGGGAGGGAGGTAATGAGCAGTTCTTC.

This chain links TRBV7-9 with TRBJ1-5; 7 bases map to TRBD1. This CDR3 has 13 amino acids. Trimming took 5 bases from V and 5 from J; bases not matched to a gene: 3. Germline CDR1 SEHNR, CDR2 FQNEAQ (reference sequence). The CDR3 is CASSLQGDQPQHF. CDR3 sequence (DNA): TGTGCCAGCAGCCTCCAGGGGGATCAGCCCCAGCATTTT.